One and the same sample provided the 13 T cell receptor beta chains below, sequenced in a study of cytomegalovirus exposure and HLA in healthy donors (dated by TCRdb to the late 2010s). Library preparation was by the immunoSEQ multiplex PCR assay. For the multiplex PCR, a mixture combining 60 forward primers for TCR Vbeta segments and 13 reverse primers for TCR Jbeta segments was used. TCRdb mirrors the immuneACCESS table, restricted to in-frame sequences. Some clones are absent from its copies; in checked studies, under half trace to an unresolved V gene, and the reason for the others is unknown. Across this sample there are about 100,000 clones, with over 60% seen only once. Clones ranked in the top ten supply under 5% of the sample. Sequenced: PBMCs. The receptors derive from a female donor in good health and CMV-seropositive.

Notes on this clone: Other nucleotide sequences in the sample specify the same CDR3. The chain employs TRBV5-1 and TRBJ1-5, with D maybe TRBD1 (6 bases). The CDR3 runs 14 residues. Trimming took off 5 bases at V and 1 base at J, with 10 bases between the two ends. Germline CDR1 SGHRS, CDR2 YFSETQ. The CDR3 DNA sequence: TGCGCCAGCAGTCCAACAGGGAGCAATCAGCCCCAGCATTTT. It yields the protein CASSPTGSNQPQHF.

CDR3 nucleotides: TGCGCCAGCAGCTTCCCGGGACACAACACTGAAGCTTTCTTT. Translation gives CASSFPGHNTEAFF. The chain has TRBV5-1 and TRBJ1-1; D is perhaps TRBD1 (6 bases). With 2 bases removed from V and 2 bases from J, the gap between germline ends came to 10 bases. The germline CDR1 and CDR2 sequences are SGHRS and YFSETQ. The CDR3 length is 14 residues.

CDR3 region: CASSPWTSGGASNTGELFF. The CDR3, as DNA: TGTGCCAGCTCACCATGGACTAGCGGGGGGGCGTCGAACACCGGGGAGCTGTTTTTT. The rearrangement links TRBV18 to TRBJ2-2, with 15 bases fitting TRBD2. The CDR3 covers 19 residues. Germline lookup yields CDR1 KGHSH and CDR2 LQKENI. The V and J ends lost 2 bases and 0 bases, in that order; junction bases with no gene match: 4.

The chain couples TRBV4-1 to TRBJ2-7; 8 bases fit TRBD1. CDR1 MGHRA and CDR2 YSYEKL come from the germline V gene. This CDR3 has 15 amino acids. The J segment lost 0 bases and the V segment lost 1 base, leaving 2 bases of the junction unmatched. The CDR3 DNA reads TGCGCCAGCAGCCAAGGACAGGGGTTCTCCTACGAGCAGTACTTC. Protein: CASSQGQGFSYEQYF.

This chain uses TRBV5-1 with TRBJ2-2; D unresolved. The V gene's germline CDR1 is SGHRS and CDR2 YFSETQ. The CDR3 is 15 residues long. Trimming took off 1 base at V and 3 bases at J, with 10 bases between the two ends. The CDR3, as DNA: TGCGCCAGCAGCTTGAGTGCCCGAGACACCGGGGAGCTGTTTTTT. This translates into CASSLSARDTGELFF.

The chain couples TRBV6-6 to TRBJ1-1; 7 bases agree with TRBD1. V shed 6 bases and J 6 bases; nucleotides not matched to a gene: 7. The CDR3 is 13 amino acids. Germline CDR1 reads MNHNY; CDR2 reads SVGAGI (reference sequence). Here the CDR3 reads CASSPGGWAEAFF. The CDR3 DNA follows: TGTGCCAGCAGCCCAGGGGGGTGGGCTGAAGCTTTCTTT.

In nucleotides, the CDR3 is TGTGCCAGCAGTAACTGGGACAGGAATGAAAAACTGTTTTTT. It encodes CASSNWDRNEKLFF. This sequence joins TRBV2 and TRBJ1-4, with 8 positions matching TRBD1. CDR1 is SNHLY, CDR2 FYNNEI, per germline. The V segment lost 5 bases and the J segment 5 bases; nucleotides outside the gene matches: 4. This CDR3 contains 14 residues.

The gene calls are TRBV18 and TRBJ1-4; 8 positions agree with TRBD1. V shed 8 bases and J 7 bases; nucleotides not matched to a gene: 9. Germline lookup yields CDR1 KGHSH and CDR2 LQKENI. The CDR3 has 14 amino acids. The CDR3 nucleotides are TGTGCCAGCGGCCTGACAGGGGTTCGTGAAAAACTGTTTTTT. The encoded protein is CASGLTGVREKLFF.

This chain joins TRBV9 and TRBJ2-1; 12 bases map to TRBD1. The CDR3 covers 13 residues. Trimming took 6 bases from V and 9 from J; bases not matched to a gene: 4. CDR1 and CDR2 from the germline V gene are SGDLS and YYNGEE. The CDR3 sequence is CASTGQGAGEQFF. The CDR3 coding sequence is TGTGCCAGCACGGGACAGGGGGCAGGTGAGCAGTTCTTC.

The chain links TRBV9 to TRBJ2-5; 12 bases agree with TRBD2. Germline V lookup: CDR1 SGDLS, CDR2 YYNGEE. The CDR3 runs to 20 residues. Trimming removed 0 bases from V and 3 bases from J; junction bases left unmatched: 15. CDR3 nucleotides: TGTGCCAGCAGCGTAGCCCCGACTAGCGGGGGCCTGGGGGGTAAAGAGACCCAGTACTTC. Its translation: CASSVAPTSGGLGGKETQYF.

The chain carries TRBV7-9 and TRBJ1-1; tentative D call: TRBD1 (6 bases). The CDR3 spans 16 residues. Trimming removed 2 bases at V and 1 base at J, with 14 bases between. The germline V gene encodes CDR1 SEHNR and CDR2 FQNEAQ (reference sequence). In nucleotides, the CDR3 is TGTGCCAGCAGCTTAACTCCCCAGGGGAGGAACACTGAAGCTTTCTTT. Its translation: CASSLTPQGRNTEAFF.

Notes on this clone: The same CDR3 arises from other DNA sequences in this sample as well. The chain couples TRBV11-2 to TRBJ2-5; D not certain. V was clipped by 1 base and J by 4 bases, with 4 bases between them. This CDR3 contains 12 residues. Germline lookup yields CDR1 SGHAT and CDR2 FQNNGV. CDR3 sequence (DNA): TGTGCCAGCAGCTTAGTCCGAGAGACCCAGTACTTC. It is translated as CASSLVRETQYF.

The chain carries TRBV7-6 and TRBJ2-6; 10 bases align to TRBD2. Germline assignment: CDR1 SGHVS and CDR2 FNYEAQ. The CDR3 runs 17 residues. V gave up 1 base and J gave up 15 bases; unmatched junction bases: 15. The CDR3 sequence is CASSLVSSGSVQPGLTF. The CDR3 DNA sequence: TGTGCCAGCAGCTTAGTATCTAGCGGGAGTGTTCAGCCCGGCCTGACTTTC.